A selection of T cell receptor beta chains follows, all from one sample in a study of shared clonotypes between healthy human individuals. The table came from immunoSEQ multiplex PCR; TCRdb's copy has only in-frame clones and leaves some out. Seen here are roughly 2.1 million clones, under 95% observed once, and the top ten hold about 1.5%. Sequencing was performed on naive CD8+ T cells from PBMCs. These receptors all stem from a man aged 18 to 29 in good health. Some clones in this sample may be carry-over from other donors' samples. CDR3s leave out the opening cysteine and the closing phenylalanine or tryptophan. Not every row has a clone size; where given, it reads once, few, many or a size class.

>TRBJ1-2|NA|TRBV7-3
ASSPEQGAGYGYT
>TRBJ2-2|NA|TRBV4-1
ASSHPLGGSNTGELF
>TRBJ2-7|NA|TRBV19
ASSLASGGEQY
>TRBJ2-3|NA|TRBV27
ASSLSASPDTQY
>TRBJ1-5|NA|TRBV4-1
ASSQQARNQPQH
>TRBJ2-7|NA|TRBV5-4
ASSLVDNYEQY
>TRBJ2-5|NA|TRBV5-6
ASSLGQDKETQY
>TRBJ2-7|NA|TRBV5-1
ASSLGSDTYEQY
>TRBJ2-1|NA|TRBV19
ASSIWAGGYNEQF
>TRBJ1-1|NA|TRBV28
ASSPNRAGNTEAF
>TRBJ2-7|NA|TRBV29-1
SVEWSSGRTYEQY
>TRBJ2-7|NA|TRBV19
ASSQLGVREQY
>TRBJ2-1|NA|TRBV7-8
ASSLSIVTYNEQF
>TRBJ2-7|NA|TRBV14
ASSQTRDNSYEQY
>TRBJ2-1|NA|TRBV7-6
ASSGDRGTEQF
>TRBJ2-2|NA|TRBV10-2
ASRTGYSTGELF
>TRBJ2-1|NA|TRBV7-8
ASSLLAGPYNEQF
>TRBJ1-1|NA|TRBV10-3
AIRGTLNTEAF
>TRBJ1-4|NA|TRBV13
ASSLAISREKLF
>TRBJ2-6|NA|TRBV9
ASSGGTAPSGANVLT
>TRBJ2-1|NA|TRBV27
ASSLTLGLAVWEQF
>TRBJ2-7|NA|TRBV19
ASSMTSGETYEQY
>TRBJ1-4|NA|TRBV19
ASSLYRGVNEKLF
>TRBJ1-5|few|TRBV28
ASRDREREPQH
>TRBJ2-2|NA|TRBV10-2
ASRPGTDGELF
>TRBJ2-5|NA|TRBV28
AHGFIGGETQY
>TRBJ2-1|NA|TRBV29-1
SVEGAVRRRYNEQF
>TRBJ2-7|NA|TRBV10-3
AISDRAMYEQY
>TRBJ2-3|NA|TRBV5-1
ASSLGRELDTQY